Each of the 25 T cell receptor beta chains below was sequenced from the same sample in a study of blood T cell repertoires in COVID-19. TCRdb's table, derived via immunoSEQ multiplex PCR, lists solely in-frame clones and lacks some. The top ten hold 5.3% of the sample, which has 65,000 to 85,000 clones, around 83% seen once. Sequencing was performed on peripheral blood. The receptors come from a man aged 50 to 59 with active COVID-19.

The J gene is TRBJ2-3, the V gene TRBV28, with a possible D match to TRBD2 (5 bases). Germline V lookup: CDR1 MDHEN, CDR2 SYDVKM. V gave up 4 bases and J gave up 0 bases, with 11 bases separating them. CDR3 length: 15 residues. CDR3 residues: CASSSLATSTDTQYF. The CDR3 DNA reads TGTGCCAGCAGTTCCTTAGCGACTAGCACAGATACGCAGTATTTT.

This chain uses TRBV9 with TRBJ2-7, with D possibly matching TRBD2 (7 bases). V lost 4 bases and J lost 7, with 15 bases in between. This CDR3 has 13 residues. Germline CDR1 reads SGDLS; CDR2 reads YYNGEE. The CDR3 loop reads CASSFTGGAEQYF. The CDR3 bases are TGTGCCAGCAGCTTCACTGGGGGGGCGGAGCAGTACTTC.

This chain uses TRBV27 with TRBJ2-3; 9 bases are shared with TRBD1. The J segment lost 0 bases and the V segment lost 3 bases, leaving 1 base of the junction unmatched. The germline gives CDR1 MNHEY, CDR2 SMNVEV (reference sequence). The CDR3 has 15 residues. The CDR3: CASSLGQGSTDTQYF. The CDR3 coding sequence is TGTGCCAGCAGTTTGGGACAGGGAAGCACAGATACGCAGTATTTT.

This chain joins TRBV4-1 and TRBJ1-4; TRBD1 is a possible D gene (5 bases). CDR1 and CDR2 from the germline V gene are MGHRA and YSYEKL. The V end lost 1 base, the J end lost 6 bases, and 12 bases lay between the germline ends. This CDR3 spans 15 amino acids. The CDR3 region is CASSQVGRLDEKLFF. The CDR3 DNA reads as TGCGCCAGCAGCCAAGTGGGGCGACTGGATGAAAAACTGTTTTTT.

V usage is TRBV7-9 and J usage is TRBJ2-7; D ambiguous. CDR1 and CDR2 from the germline V gene are SEHNR and FQNEAQ (reference sequence). CDR3 size: 12 residues. V was pared by 2 bases and J by 3 bases, with 5 bases between. The CDR3 sequence is CASSLRLYEQYF. The CDR3 DNA is TGTGCCAGCAGCTTACGACTCTACGAGCAGTACTTC.

The chain uses TRBV9 and TRBJ2-5; no definite D call. CDR1 is SGDLS, CDR2 YYNGEE, per germline. The CDR3 totals 13 residues. Trimming cost V 4 bases and J 5 bases, with 12 bases left between them. The CDR3 DNA follows: TGTGCCAGCAGCCCCCCTATCTCTGAGACCCAGTACTTC. This gives the protein CASSPPISETQYF.

This sequence joins TRBV28 and TRBJ1-6; possible D gene TRBD1, 5 bases. This CDR3 is 15 amino acids long. Looked up from germline, CDR1 is MDHEN and CDR2 is SYDVKM. Trimming left V 7 bases short and J 7 bases short, with 17 bases between. The CDR3 protein is CASNPSSPGNSPLHF. The CDR3 region has the DNA TGTGCCAGCAATCCGTCTAGTCCAGGGAATTCACCCCTCCACTTT. Full variable domain (rest looked up from reference TRBV28 and TRBJ1-6): DVKVTQSSRYLVKRTGEKVFLECVQDMDHENMFWYRQDPGLGLRLIYFSYDVKMKEKGDIPEGYSVSREKKERFSLILESASTNQTSMYLCASNPSSPGNSPLHFGNGTRLTVT.

V usage is TRBV29-1 and J usage is TRBJ1-1, with 8 nucleotides matching TRBD1. This CDR3 comprises 12 residues. The germline CDR1 and CDR2 sequences are SQVTM and ANQGSEA. V shed 7 bases, J shed 5 bases, and the junction held 6 bases outside the gene matches. The CDR3 coding sequence is TGCAGCGCGACAGGGGTTGGGACTGAAGCTTTCTTT. Amino acids: CSATGVGTEAFF.

The rearrangement joins TRBV7-8 to TRBJ2-1; a weak D match, TRBD2 (5 bases). The germline CDR1 and CDR2 sequences are SGHVS and FQNEAQ. The CDR3 covers 14 residues. Between the trimmed V and J ends, which lost 4 bases and 4 bases, there was a span of 11 bases. Here the CDR3 reads CASSSSGLYNEQFF. In DNA, the CDR3 is TGTGCCAGCAGCTCAAGCGGTCTATACAATGAGCAGTTCTTC.

The chain combines TRBV10-2 with TRBJ1-1, with a possible D match to TRBD1 (6 bases). The CDR3 extends over 15 amino acids. In germline, CDR1 is WSHSY, CDR2 SAAADI. V dropped 1 base and J dropped 2 bases, with 11 bases sitting between them. DNA for the CDR3: TGCGCCAGCAGTGAGTGGAGGGGGGGAAACACTGAAGCTTTCTTT. Its translation: CASSEWRGGNTEAFF.

The rearrangement uses TRBV18 and TRBJ2-2; D is possibly TRBD2 (6 bases). Trimming left V 3 bases short and J 5 bases short, with 13 bases between. The CDR3 runs to 15 residues. Germline V gives CDR1 KGHSH, CDR2 LQKENI. CDR3 sequence reads: CASSPWTEGTGELFF. In nucleotides, the CDR3 is TGTGCCAGCTCACCTTGGACGGAGGGGACCGGGGAGCTGTTTTTT.

The CDR3 DNA follows: TGTGCCAGCAGTCCCAGGGACAACGAGCAGTACTTC. It encodes CASSPRDNEQYF. The rearrangement links TRBV28 to TRBJ2-7, with a tentative D call TRBD1 (6 bases). CDR3 length: 12 amino acids. The germline V gene has CDR1 MDHEN and CDR2 SYDVKM. V was cut by 5 bases and J by 5 bases, with 10 bases left in between.

Of note for this clone: A read error may produce the germline difference seen at one junction end. V usage is TRBV7-8 and J usage is TRBJ1-1; D is possibly TRBD1 (5 bases). CDR3 length: 14 amino acids. Germline values: CDR1 SGHVS, CDR2 FQNEAQ. The chain's CDR3 is CASSRGLTNSEAFF. DNA for the CDR3: TGTGCCAGCAGCCGGGGACTGACGAACTCTGAAGCTTTCTTT.

This sequence joins TRBV9 and TRBJ2-7; 7 bases match TRBD1. Per germline, CDR1 SGDLS and CDR2 YYNGEE. The V gene end was trimmed by 3 bases and the J gene end by 3 bases; junction bases not matched to a gene: 6. This CDR3 has 14 residues. The CDR3 loop is CASSGGQQNYEQYF. CDR3 sequence (DNA): TGTGCCAGCAGCGGGGGACAGCAGAACTACGAGCAGTACTTC.

This sequence joins TRBV7-2 and TRBJ2-5, with D tentatively TRBD2 (6 bases). Germline loops: CDR1 SGHTA, CDR2 FQGNSA. V was trimmed by 3 bases and J by 1 base, leaving 9 bases between them. The CDR3 consists of 14 residues. CDR3: CASSLGGSQETQYF. The CDR3 bases are TGTGCCAGCAGCTTGGGGGGATCCCAAGAGACCCAGTACTTC.

This clone was counted only a few times. The V gene is TRBV3-1 (or the pseudogene TRBV3-2), the J gene TRBJ1-2, with D possibly being TRBD1 (6 bases). Germline V gene sequence: CDR1 LGHDT, CDR2 YNNKEL (reference sequence). V shed 4 bases and J shed 4 bases, with 10 bases lying between them. The CDR3 has 13 residues. For the CDR3, the DNA is TGTGCCAGCAGCCGAGGACAGTCCTATGGCTACACCTTC. This translates into CASSRGQSYGYTF.

V and J are TRBV11-2 and TRBJ2-2; D is possibly TRBD1 (6 bases). From germline, CDR1 is SGHAT and CDR2 FQNNGV. Trimming removed 4 bases from V and 3 bases from J, with 12 bases in between. The length of the CDR3 is 15 residues. In DNA form, the CDR3 reads TGTGCCAGCAGCTCCCGCGGACAGTACACCGGGGAGCTGTTTTTT. Its protein product is CASSSRGQYTGELFF.

This chain connects TRBV5-4 to TRBJ2-7, with D tentatively TRBD2 (6 bases). This CDR3 has 16 amino acids. Germline CDR1 is SGHNT and CDR2 is YYREEE (reference sequence). Trimming took off 4 bases at V and 0 bases at J, with 17 bases between the two ends. The CDR3: CASSPRGGRNSYEQYF. The CDR3 DNA sequence: TGTGCCAGCAGCCCCCGAGGAGGGAGGAACTCCTACGAGCAGTACTTC.

The rearrangement joins TRBV9 to TRBJ1-1, with D perhaps matching TRBD1 (6 bases). From germline, CDR1 is SGDLS and CDR2 YYNGEE. CDR3 length equals 14 residues. V was clipped by 3 bases and J by 6 bases, with 15 bases between them. The CDR3 region has the DNA TGTGCCAGCAGCGAGGGACACCTGGGCGCTGAAGCTTTCTTT. Its translation is CASSEGHLGAEAFF.

The chain couples TRBV7-9 to TRBJ2-4, with TRBD2 matching 11 bases. Trimming at V came to 5 bases and at J to 0 bases, leaving 12 bases not matched to a gene. Germline values: CDR1 SEHNR, CDR2 FQNEAQ (reference sequence). There are 19 residues in the CDR3. CDR3 loop: CASSGTGTSGNLAKNIQYF. Written as DNA, the CDR3 is TGTGCCAGCAGCGGCACCGGGACTAGCGGTAATCTAGCCAAAAACATTCAGTACTTC. Looking up the rest from reference TRBV7-9 and TRBJ2-4 gives the full variable domain: DTGVSQNPRHKITKRGQNVTFRCDPISEHNRLYWYRQTLGQGPEFLTYFQNEAQLEKSRLLSDRFSAERPKGSFSTLEIQRTEQGDSAMYLCASSGTGTSGNLAKNIQYFGAGTRLSVL.

V gene TRBV5-1 combines with J gene TRBJ1-2; 7 nucleotides match TRBD1. CDR3 size: 16 residues. V trimming: 3 bases; J trimming: 4 bases; junction bases outside the gene matches: 12. Germline CDR1 and CDR2: SGHRS and YFSETQ. CDR3 nucleotide sequence: TGCGCCAGCAGCTGGGAGACAGGGTCGTTGTTCTATGGCTACACCTTC. Protein product: CASSWETGSLFYGYTF.

The V and J genes are TRBV25-1 and TRBJ1-2; the match to TRBD1 covers 7 bases. Per the germline V gene, CDR1 is MGHDK and CDR2 is SYGVNS. The CDR3 has 13 amino acids. Losses at the gene ends were 4 bases for V and 8 bases for J; bases not matched to a gene: 7. This chain's CDR3 is CASSVPGQRGYTF. DNA for the CDR3: TGTGCCAGCAGTGTACCGGGACAGAGGGGCTACACCTTC.

The genes are TRBV7-2 and TRBJ1-1; D is possibly TRBD1 (6 bases). Germline V gene sequence: CDR1 SGHTA, CDR2 FQGNSA. This CDR3 contains 13 residues. V was clipped by 6 bases and J by 3 bases, with 11 bases between them. CDR3 DNA sequence: TGTGCCAGCAGTCCGGACAGCTACACTGAAGCTTTCTTT. This codes for CASSPDSYTEAFF.

The CDR3 is CASRTPTRANYGYTF. The CDR3 DNA reads TGCGCCAGCAGAACACCGACAAGAGCTAACTATGGCTACACCTTC. The chain recombines TRBV10-2 with TRBJ1-2; D gene ambiguous. This CDR3 is built from 15 residues. V was cut by 6 bases and J by 0 bases, with 14 bases left in between. The V gene's germline CDR1 is WSHSY and CDR2 SAAADI.

The rearrangement links TRBV6-5 to TRBJ1-4, with 8 bases matching TRBD1. The V segment lost 5 bases and the J segment 3 bases; nucleotides outside the gene matches: 5. CDR3 length equals 15 residues. In germline, CDR1 is MNHEY, CDR2 SVGAGI. CDR3 nucleotide sequence: TGTGCCAGCAGTACGACAGGGGAATCTAATGAAAAACTGTTTTTT. Protein sequence: CASSTTGESNEKLFF.